These 27 T cell receptor beta chains were all obtained from the same sample, sequenced in a study of blood T cell repertoires in COVID-19 (dated by TCRdb to 2018 to 2020). Preparation of the library involved the immunoSEQ multiplex PCR assay. The source is immuneACCESS, and TCRdb retained only in-frame sequences with V and J called. Part of the clones is not carried over; for the studies checked, unresolved V genes explain less than half of this, and the remainder is unexplained. The sample table contains roughly 400,000 clones; only one count was recorded for less than 95% of them. Less than 0.75% of the sample is held by the ten biggest clonotypes. Sequencing was done on a sample of PBMCs or T cells enriched from blood (not recorded which). The receptors here all came from a young man who had recovered from COVID-19.

The rearrangement links TRBV7-9 to TRBJ2-5, with D possibly being TRBD2 (5 bases). This CDR3 contains 14 residues. Trimming removed 5 bases from V and 5 bases from J, with 15 bases in between. Looked up from germline, CDR1 is SEHNR and CDR2 is FQNEAQ (reference sequence). CDR3 protein: CASSPSTKRETQYF. CDR3 in DNA: TGTGCCAGCAGCCCATCGACTAAGAGGGAGACCCAGTACTTC. The full variable domain, in which reference TRBV7-9 and TRBJ2-5 provide the parts outside the CDR3, is DTGVSQNPRHKITKRGQNVTFRCDPISEHNRLYWYRQTLGQGPEFLTYFQNEAQLEKSRLLSDRFSAERPKGSFSTLEIQRTEQGDSAMYLCASSPSTKRETQYFGPGTRLLVL.

This clone was seen a handful of times. The J gene is TRBJ1-5, the V gene TRBV6-4; a weak D match, TRBD1 (6 bases). The CDR3 contains 15 residues. The V end was cut by 3 bases, the J end by 2 bases, with 11 bases between. Germline CDR1 and CDR2: MRHNA and SNTAGT. The CDR3 nucleotides read TGTGCCAGCAGTGAGGGGGCGGATGGCAATCAGCCCCAGCATTTT. It encodes CASSEGADGNQPQHF.

The chain uses TRBV19 and TRBJ2-7, with TRBD1 matching over 8 bases. This CDR3 is built from 14 residues. Germline-derived CDR1 and CDR2 are LNHDA and SQIVND (reference sequence). V dropped 6 bases and J dropped 2; count of bases not matched to a gene: 6. CDR3 coding DNA: TGTGCCAGTAGCTCCGGGACAGGACCCTACGAGCAGTACTTC. Its translation is CASSSGTGPYEQYF.

This chain connects TRBV27 to TRBJ2-7, with TRBD1 matching 7 bases. Trimming took 5 bases from V and 2 from J; bases not matched to a gene: 12. CDR1 and CDR2 from the germline V gene are MNHEY and SMNVEV (reference sequence). The CDR3 covers 16 residues. CDR3 protein: CASSPQTGTAPYEQYF. The DNA of the CDR3 is TGTGCCAGCAGTCCCCAAACCGGGACAGCCCCCTACGAGCAGTACTTC.

The V call is TRBV5-6, the J call TRBJ1-6; D ambiguous. Germline CDR1 reads SGHDT; CDR2 reads YYEEEE. With 0 bases removed from V and 5 bases from J, the gap between germline ends came to 6 bases. The CDR3 is 14 residues long. The CDR3 region is CASSLGQNNSPLHF. The CDR3 coding sequence is TGTGCCAGCAGCTTGGGACAAAATAATTCACCCCTCCACTTT.

The chain has TRBV28 and TRBJ2-7, with D perhaps TRBD1 (5 bases). This CDR3 spans 13 amino acids. Looked up from germline, CDR1 is MDHEN and CDR2 is SYDVKM. Between the trimmed V and J ends, which lost 3 bases and 5 bases, there was a span of 11 bases. The CDR3: CASSLFRANEQYF. In DNA form, the CDR3 reads TGTGCCAGCAGTTTGTTCAGGGCTAACGAGCAGTACTTC. Using reference TRBV28 and TRBJ2-7 for the parts outside the CDR3, the full variable domain is DVKVTQSSRYLVKRTGEKVFLECVQDMDHENMFWYRQDPGLGLRLIYFSYDVKMKEKGDIPEGYSVSREKKERFSLILESASTNQTSMYLCASSLFRANEQYFGPGTRLTVT.

This sequence joins TRBV27 and TRBJ1-1; D is uncertain. Germline values: CDR1 MNHEY, CDR2 SMNVEV (reference sequence). The CDR3 is 14 amino acids. V lost 5 bases and J lost 0, with 10 bases in between. The CDR3 region is CASSSPNLNTEAFF. The CDR3 nucleotides read TGTGCCAGCAGTAGCCCCAATCTGAACACTGAAGCTTTCTTT.

The V gene is TRBV3-1 (or the pseudogene TRBV3-2), the J gene TRBJ2-5; D is ambiguous. The germline V gene encodes CDR1 LGHDT and CDR2 YNNKEL (reference sequence). The V gene lost 4 bases and the J gene lost 1 base, with 10 bases spanning the gap. This CDR3 is built from 14 residues. CDR3 residues: CASSLRARQETQYF. The CDR3 coding sequence is TGTGCCAGCAGCCTCAGAGCGCGCCAAGAGACCCAGTACTTC.

The CDR3 protein is CASGLAGPYEQYF. The CDR3 DNA is TGTGCCAGCGGACTAGCGGGTCCCTACGAGCAGTACTTC. The chain has TRBV2 and TRBJ2-7; 11 bases line up with TRBD2. The germline CDR1 and CDR2 sequences are SNHLY and FYNNEI. The CDR3 runs 13 residues. V dropped 8 bases and J dropped 2; count of bases not matched to a gene: 2.

The rearrangement joins TRBV27 to TRBJ2-5; D is undetermined. The V and J ends lost 5 bases and 5 bases respectively, with 18 bases between them. The CDR3 has 15 amino acids. The germline V gene has CDR1 MNHEY and CDR2 SMNVEV (reference sequence). The CDR3 protein is CASSPAPTYGETQYF. The CDR3 region has the DNA TGTGCCAGCAGTCCGGCCCCGACTTATGGGGAGACCCAGTACTTC.

The V gene is TRBV6-5, the J gene TRBJ1-3; D is perhaps TRBD1 (6 bases). CDR3 size: 14 residues. Trimming stripped 6 bases from V and 2 bases from J, with 11 bases between. Germline V gene sequence: CDR1 MNHEY, CDR2 SVGAGI. CDR3 residues: CASRIRGTGNTIYF. The DNA for the CDR3 is TGTGCCAGCAGAATCAGGGGAACTGGAAACACCATATATTTT.

The chain recombines TRBV10-1 with TRBJ1-2, with a weak D call TRBD1 (5 bases). The CDR3 runs to 11 residues. The germline gives CDR1 WNHNN, CDR2 SYGVQD (reference sequence). V was pared by 7 bases and J by 5 bases, with 8 bases between. The CDR3 region is CASTDTYGYTF. CDR3 bases: TGCGCCAGCACGGACACTTATGGCTACACCTTC.

The chain carries TRBV2 and TRBJ2-5, with D uncertain. The CDR3 covers 11 residues. With 6 bases removed from V and 0 bases from J, the gap between germline ends came to 2 bases. Germline CDR1 reads SNHLY; CDR2 reads FYNNEI. Here the CDR3 reads CASSDQETQYF. The CDR3 DNA reads TGTGCCAGCAGCGACCAAGAGACCCAGTACTTC.

This clone is a singleton in its sample. The V gene is TRBV28, the J gene TRBJ2-7; 10 nucleotides agree with TRBD2. Per germline, CDR1 MDHEN and CDR2 SYDVKM. The V segment lost 6 bases and the J segment 5 bases; nucleotides outside the gene matches: 10. The CDR3 has 15 amino acids. In nucleotides, the CDR3 is TGTGCCAGCAGGACCCAGCGGGAGGGCCTCCACGAGCAGTACTTC. Its translation is CASRTQREGLHEQYF.

V gene TRBV7-2 combines with J gene TRBJ2-5; TRBD2 agrees at 10 bases. Germline V gene sequence: CDR1 SGHTA, CDR2 FQGNSA. This CDR3 is built from 16 residues. The V gene end was trimmed by 3 bases and the J gene end by 5 bases; junction bases not matched to a gene: 9. CDR3 residues: CASSFGDSGGRETQYF. The CDR3 DNA reads TGTGCCAGCAGCTTTGGTGATAGCGGGGGGAGGGAGACCCAGTACTTC.

This clone was found a few times. The V call is TRBV29-1, the J call TRBJ1-1; 8 bases are shared with TRBD1. V gave up 7 bases and J gave up 5 bases; unmatched junction bases: 6. The CDR3 has 12 amino acids. Germline lookup yields CDR1 SQVTM and CDR2 ANQGSEA. The DNA of the CDR3 is TGCAGCGGACAGGGGTGGAGAACTGAAGCTTTCTTT. As protein: CSGQGWRTEAFF.

J is TRBJ1-1 and V is TRBV2, with D perhaps matching TRBD1 (6 bases). The V gene lost 6 bases and the J gene lost 1 base, with 18 bases spanning the gap. Germline CDR1 is SNHLY and CDR2 is FYNNEI. The CDR3 runs 16 residues. The CDR3 loop reads CASRQPTGRKNTEAFF. The CDR3 nucleotides read TGTGCCAGCAGGCAACCGACAGGACGCAAGAACACTGAAGCTTTCTTT.

J is TRBJ2-7 and V is TRBV5-1; D possibly corresponds to TRBD2 (5 bases). CDR3 length equals 14 residues. Germline loops: CDR1 SGHRS, CDR2 YFSETQ. Trimming took off 0 bases at V and 3 bases at J, with 10 bases between the two ends. CDR3 sequence reads: CASSLVEGIYEQYF. For the CDR3, the DNA is TGCGCCAGCAGCTTGGTTGAGGGAATCTACGAGCAGTACTTC. Full variable domain (outside the CDR3, taken from reference TRBV5-1 and TRBJ2-7): KAGVTQTPRYLIKTRGQQVTLSCSPISGHRSVSWYQQTPGQGLQFLFEYFSETQRNKGNFPGRFSGRQFSNSRSEMNVSTLELGDSALYLCASSLVEGIYEQYFGPGTRLTVT.

CDR3 residues: CASSPQGFDAELFF. In nucleotides, the CDR3 is TGTGCCAGCAGTCCACAGGGGTTCGACGCGGAGCTGTTTTTT. This chain joins TRBV28 and TRBJ2-2; 7 nucleotides line up with TRBD1. This CDR3 comprises 14 residues. Trimming took 5 bases from V and 10 from J; bases not matched to a gene: 10. CDR1 is MDHEN, CDR2 SYDVKM, per germline.

This clone was recorded a few times. The chain combines TRBV30 with TRBJ1-1, with D perhaps TRBD1 (5 bases). This CDR3 has 14 residues. From germline, CDR1 is GTSNPN and CDR2 SVGIG (reference sequence). V gave up 2 bases and J gave up 4 bases, with 14 bases separating them. The CDR3 nucleotides are TGTGCCTGGAGTTTCGGGGGGGGAGGCACTGAAGCTTTCTTT. It is translated as CAWSFGGGGTEAFF.

V and J are TRBV28 and TRBJ1-1; D not certain. Trimming cost V 0 bases and J 1 base, with 9 bases left between them. In germline, CDR1 is MDHEN, CDR2 SYDVKM. The length of the CDR3 is 15 residues. CDR3 nucleotide sequence: TGTGCCAGCAGTTTATGGGCGGGCCCGAACACTGAAGCTTTCTTT. Protein: CASSLWAGPNTEAFF. Full variable domain (rest looked up from reference TRBV28 and TRBJ1-1): DVKVTQSSRYLVKRTGEKVFLECVQDMDHENMFWYRQDPGLGLRLIYFSYDVKMKEKGDIPEGYSVSREKKERFSLILESASTNQTSMYLCASSLWAGPNTEAFFGQGTRLTVV.

The V call is TRBV4-2, the J call TRBJ2-3; 9 bases fit TRBD2. The V gene end was trimmed by 0 bases and the J gene end by 4 bases; junction bases not matched to a gene: 23. There are 22 residues in the CDR3. Germline CDR1 reads LGHNA; CDR2 reads YNFKEQ. The CDR3 DNA is TGTGCCAGCAGCCAAGATCAGATCAGGGTAGCGGGGGCCCACCTTGGTCCAGATACGCAGTATTTT. It yields the protein CASSQDQIRVAGAHLGPDTQYF.

The V and J genes are TRBV11-2 and TRBJ2-5; 8 bases are shared with TRBD2. CDR1 is SGHAT, CDR2 FQNNGV, per germline. CDR3 length: 18 amino acids. The J segment lost 5 bases and the V segment lost 5 bases, leaving 19 bases of the junction unmatched. The CDR3 here is CASSLRGLGGGIFETQYF. CDR3 sequence (DNA): TGTGCCAGCAGCCTCCGGGGTTTAGGCGGGGGGATCTTCGAGACCCAGTACTTC.

This rearrangement joins TRBV2 to TRBJ1-5; the D gene is possibly TRBD1 (6 bases). Trimming took 2 bases from V and 0 from J, leaving 29 bases between them. This CDR3 has 22 amino acids. The germline CDR1 and CDR2 sequences are SNHLY and FYNNEI. CDR3 in DNA: TGTGCCAGCAGTGAAATGGTGGGGCAGGGGACAACACGACTTCATAGCAATCAGCCCCAGCATTTT. Amino acid sequence: CASSEMVGQGTTRLHSNQPQHF.

To note about this clone: This specimen includes other DNA sequences encoding the same CDR3. This sequence joins TRBV19 and TRBJ1-5, with D maybe TRBD1 (5 bases). Trimming took off 4 bases at V and 4 bases at J, with 8 bases between the two ends. The CDR3 contains 13 residues. The germline V gene has CDR1 LNHDA and CDR2 SQIVND (reference sequence). For the CDR3, the DNA is TGTGCCAGTAGTACCAGGGATAATCAGCCCCAGCATTTT. The encoded protein is CASSTRDNQPQHF.

This chain joins TRBV7-9 and TRBJ1-1, with D uncertain. Germline V gene lookup returns CDR1 SEHNR and CDR2 FQNEAQ (reference sequence). The CDR3 covers 16 residues. The V and J ends lost 2 bases and 3 bases respectively, with 16 bases between them. In DNA form, the CDR3 reads TGTGCCAGCAGCTTACCACGGAACTGGCGGCACACTGAAGCTTTCTTT. Translated: CASSLPRNWRHTEAFF. The complete variable domain, with remaining parts taken from reference TRBV7-9 and TRBJ1-1, reads DTGVSQNPRHKITKRGQNVTFRCDPISEHNRLYWYRQTLGQGPEFLTYFQNEAQLEKSRLLSDRFSAERPKGSFSTLEIQRTEQGDSAMYLCASSLPRNWRHTEAFFGQGTRLTVV.

This clone was seen a handful of times. This chain joins TRBV2 and TRBJ1-1; TRBD1 matches 8 bases. Per the germline V gene, CDR1 is SNHLY and CDR2 is FYNNEI. The CDR3 runs to 16 residues. J gave up 0 bases and V 6 bases, and 9 bases lay outside the gene matches. In DNA form, the CDR3 reads TGTGCCAGCAGGAAAACAGGGGGGGCCTTGAACACTGAAGCTTTCTTT. Its protein product is CASRKTGGALNTEAFF.